The TCR beta chain described here comes from a study of CD8 T cells in Susac syndrome. RNA was extracted with the RNeasy kit, and a quantity of roughly 0.5 to 1 ug was reverse transcribed using random hexamers. TCRdb fed the immunoSEQ multiplex PCR reads into MiXCR, producing one record per CDR3 protein. The sample comprises approximately 200,000 distinct CDR3 sequences, about 95% of which are singletons, and about 0.087% rests with the top ten. The germline gives CDR1 SEHNR, CDR2 FQNEAQ (reference sequence). This CDR3 contains 16 residues. The J segment lost 1 base and the V segment lost 5 bases, leaving 6 bases of the junction unmatched.

The chain carries TRBV7-9 and TRBJ2-2; 8 bases align to TRBD1. Sequenced sample: CD4+ T cells from PBMCs. This clonotype was sampled from a human donor with multiple sclerosis. As DNA, the CDR3 is TGTGCCAGCAGCGACCGAGGGACAGGGAACACCGGGGAGCTGTTTTTT. This translates into CASSDRGTGNTGELFF.